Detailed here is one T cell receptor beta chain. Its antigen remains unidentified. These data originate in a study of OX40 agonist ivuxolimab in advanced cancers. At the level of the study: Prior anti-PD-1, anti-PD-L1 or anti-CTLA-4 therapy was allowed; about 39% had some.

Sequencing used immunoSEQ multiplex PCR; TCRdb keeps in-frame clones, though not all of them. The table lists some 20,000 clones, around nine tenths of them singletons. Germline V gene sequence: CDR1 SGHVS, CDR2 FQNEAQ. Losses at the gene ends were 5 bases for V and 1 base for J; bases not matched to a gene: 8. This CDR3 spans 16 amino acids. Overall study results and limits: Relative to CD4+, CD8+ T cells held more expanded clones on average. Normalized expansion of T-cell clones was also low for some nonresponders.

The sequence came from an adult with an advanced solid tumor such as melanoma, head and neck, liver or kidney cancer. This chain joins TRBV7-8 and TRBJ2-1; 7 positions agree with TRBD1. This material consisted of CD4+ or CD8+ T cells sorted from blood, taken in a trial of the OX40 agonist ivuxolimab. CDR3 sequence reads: CASSPLLTGSYNEQFF. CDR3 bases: TGTGCCAGCAGCCCGCTCCTGACAGGGTCCTACAATGAGCAGTTCTTC.